Listed below are T cell receptor beta chains from one sample, sequenced in a study of patients and donors after allogeneic stem cell transplantation. TCRdb reanalysed the RT-PCR reads using MiXCR and keeps one entry per CDR3 protein. This sample carries about 110,000 distinct CDR3 sequences, approximately 35% of them seen once, and the ten largest clones take 27%. Source material: blood, either unsorted or a sorted T cell fraction (not recorded which). Every receptor here comes from a human donor who was either an allogeneic HSCT recipient or a stem cell or donor lymphocyte infusion donor (not recorded which). It is not recorded whose cells these are; they may come from a transplant donor. The CDR3 runs from the conserved cysteine through the conserved F or W. Fields, in order: CDR3 protein, CDR3 DNA, clone size, D gene, J gene, CDR3 length, V gene. A D gene is named only where the DNA matches it firmly. Clone size is shown for a subset of rows, as once, few, many or a class of expanded clone.

CASSSAAYYTEAFF,TGTGCCAGCAGCTCTGCTGCCTATTACACTGAAGCTTTCTTT,-,-,TRBJ1-1,14,TRBV7-2
CSASPRLAVGEQYF,TGCAGTGCCTCCCCGAGACTAGCGGTCGGCGAGCAGTACTTC,few,TRBD2,TRBJ2-7,14,TRBV20-1
CASSPGTGNEKLFF,TGTGCCAGCAGCCCCGGGACAGGAAATGAAAAACTGTTTTTT,few,TRBD1,TRBJ1-4,14,TRBV7-8
CASTPVPRAGGPSYNEQFF,TGTGCCAGCACCCCCGTCCCTAGAGCGGGAGGGCCTTCCTACAATGAGCAGTTCTTC,once,TRBD2,TRBJ2-1,19,TRBV12-3/TRBV12-4
CSASTTGTGYGYTF,TGCAGTGCTAGCACCACAGGGACGGGCTATGGCTACACCTTC,few,-,TRBJ1-2,14,TRBV20-1
CSAILAGPITDTQYF,TGCAGTGCTATCCTAGCGGGACCTATCACAGATACGCAGTATTTT,-,TRBD2,TRBJ2-3,15,TRBV20-1
CSVDRLTSGAYNEQFF,TGCAGCGTTGACAGACTGACTAGCGGGGCATACAATGAGCAGTTCTTC,few,TRBD2,TRBJ2-1,16,TRBV29-1
CSARATMTGPNTEAFF,TGCAGTGCTAGAGCCACGATGACAGGGCCGAACACTGAAGCTTTCTTT,few,TRBD1,TRBJ1-1,16,TRBV20-1
CASSLPSSTDTQYF,TGTGCCAGCAGCTTGCCCAGCAGCACAGATACGCAGTATTTT,few,-,TRBJ2-3,14,TRBV5-5
CSVVGDTLPYEQYF,TGCAGCGTTGTGGGTGACACCCTCCCCTACGAGCAGTACTTC,few,-,TRBJ2-7,14,TRBV29-1
CASTPGQGIGNTIYF,TGTGCCAGTACCCCAGGACAGGGGATTGGAAACACCATATATTTT,-,TRBD1,TRBJ1-3,15,TRBV19
CASRRGTSGRGEQYF,TGTGCCAGCAGACGTGGGACTAGCGGGAGAGGCGAGCAGTACTTC,few,TRBD2,TRBJ2-7,15,TRBV12-3/TRBV12-4
CASINSGSSYNEQFF,TGTGCCAGCATAAATAGCGGGAGCTCCTACAATGAGCAGTTCTTC,-,TRBD2,TRBJ2-1,15,TRBV27
CASSLFFENTEAFF,TGCGCCAGCAGCTTGTTCTTTGAGAACACTGAAGCTTTCTTT,once,-,TRBJ1-1,14,TRBV5-1
CASRASGRRYNEQFF,TGTGCCAGCAGGGCTAGCGGGAGGCGATACAATGAGCAGTTCTTC,-,TRBD2,TRBJ2-1,15,TRBV12-3/TRBV12-4
CSAASGYEQYF,TGCAGCGCGGCTAGCGGCTACGAGCAGTACTTC,once,TRBD2,TRBJ2-7,11,TRBV29-1
CASSNRDRGSYEQYF,TGTGCCAGCAGCAACCGGGACAGGGGATCCTACGAGCAGTACTTC,-,TRBD1,TRBJ2-7,15,TRBV7-9
CASSPRQGSNQPQHF,TGTGCCAGCAGTCCTCGACAGGGTAGCAATCAGCCCCAGCATTTT,few,TRBD1,TRBJ1-5,15,TRBV12-3/TRBV12-4
CASSPGVFADTQYF,TGTGCCAGCAGCCCTGGGGTGTTCGCAGATACGCAGTATTTT,few,-,TRBJ2-3,14,TRBV7-8
CASSQDRRSTGELFF,TGCGCCAGCAGCCAAGATCGCAGATCCACCGGGGAGCTGTTTTTT,few,-,TRBJ2-2,15,TRBV4-3
CSASKGTDTQYF,TGCAGTGCTAGTAAGGGCACAGATACGCAGTATTTT,few,-,TRBJ2-3,12,TRBV20-1
CATSDLYPGGHTEAFF,TGTGCCACCAGTGATTTATATCCCGGGGGGCACACTGAAGCTTTCTTT,few,-,TRBJ1-1,16,TRBV24-1
CATSDFGRNPNEQFF,TGTGCCACCAGTGATTTTGGCAGGAATCCCAATGAGCAGTTCTTC,-,-,TRBJ2-1,15,TRBV24-1
CASSGIGGTKNIQYF,TGTGCCAGCAGCGGCATAGGGGGGACCAAAAACATTCAGTACTTC,-,-,TRBJ2-4,15,TRBV9
CATSRSEGTIEAFF,TGTGCCACCAGCAGATCTGAAGGGACGATTGAAGCTTTCTTT,few,-,TRBJ1-1,14,TRBV15
CASSFGERGEQYF,TGTGCCAGCAGTTTCGGCGAACGGGGCGAGCAGTACTTC,many,-,TRBJ2-7,13,TRBV6-5
CASNSAGPGTEAFF,TGTGCCAGCAACTCGGCAGGTCCCGGCACTGAAGCTTTCTTT,-,-,TRBJ1-1,14,TRBV7-2
CASSPLLAGPSLFYNEQFF,TGTGCCAGCAGCCCCCTACTAGCGGGGCCCTCCCTTTTCTACAATGAGCAGTTCTTC,once,TRBD2,TRBJ2-1,19,TRBV7-6
CASSLVRGKNEKLFF,TGTGCCAGCAGCTTAGTGCGGGGGAAAAATGAAAAACTGTTTTTT,-,-,TRBJ1-4,15,TRBV11-2
CSVEDQGRRGYTF,TGCAGCGTTGAAGATCAGGGGAGACGTGGCTACACCTTC,few,-,TRBJ1-2,13,TRBV29-1
CASSLALAMYNEQFF,TGCGCCAGCAGCTTGGCACTAGCGATGTACAATGAGCAGTTCTTC,-,TRBD2,TRBJ2-1,15,TRBV5-1
CASSPGLVDEQYF,TGTGCCAGCAGCCCGGGACTAGTGGACGAGCAGTACTTC,once,TRBD2,TRBJ2-7,13,TRBV12-3/TRBV12-4
CASSQERGLAGGLSYNEQFF,TGTGCCAGCAGCCAAGAACGGGGACTAGCGGGAGGACTCTCCTACAATGAGCAGTTCTTC,-,TRBD2,TRBJ2-1,20,TRBV14
CASSLAGAETQYF,TGCGCCAGCAGCTTGGCAGGGGCAGAGACCCAGTACTTC,many,-,TRBJ2-5,13,TRBV5-1
CSAPRSYNEQFF,TGCAGTGCCCCTCGCTCCTACAATGAGCAGTTCTTC,-,-,TRBJ2-1,12,TRBV20-1
CASSLGPDTGELFF,TGTGCCAGCAGTTTAGGGCCGGACACCGGGGAGCTGTTTTTT,-,-,TRBJ2-2,14,TRBV12-3/TRBV12-4
CSANREGWDIQYF,TGCAGTGCTAACAGGGAAGGTTGGGACATTCAGTACTTC,-,-,TRBJ2-4,13,TRBV20-1